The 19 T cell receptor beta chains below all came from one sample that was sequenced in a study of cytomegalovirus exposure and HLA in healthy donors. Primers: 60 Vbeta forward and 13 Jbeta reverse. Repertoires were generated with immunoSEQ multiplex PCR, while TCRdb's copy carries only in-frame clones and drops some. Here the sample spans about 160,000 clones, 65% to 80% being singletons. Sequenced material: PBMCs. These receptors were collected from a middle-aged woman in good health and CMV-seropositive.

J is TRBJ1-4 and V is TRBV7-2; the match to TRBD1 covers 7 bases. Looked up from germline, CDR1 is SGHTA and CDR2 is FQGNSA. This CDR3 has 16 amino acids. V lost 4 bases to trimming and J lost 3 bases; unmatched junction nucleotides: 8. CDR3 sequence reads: CASSSQAGTANEKLFF. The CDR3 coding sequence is TGTGCCAGCAGCTCGCAAGCCGGGACAGCTAATGAAAAACTGTTTTTT.

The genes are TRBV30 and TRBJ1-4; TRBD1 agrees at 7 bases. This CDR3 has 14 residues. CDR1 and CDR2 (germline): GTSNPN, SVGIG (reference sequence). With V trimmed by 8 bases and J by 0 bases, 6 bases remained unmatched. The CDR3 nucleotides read TGTGCCCTGACAGGGAAAGCAACTAATGAAAAACTGTTTTTT. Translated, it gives CALTGKATNEKLFF.

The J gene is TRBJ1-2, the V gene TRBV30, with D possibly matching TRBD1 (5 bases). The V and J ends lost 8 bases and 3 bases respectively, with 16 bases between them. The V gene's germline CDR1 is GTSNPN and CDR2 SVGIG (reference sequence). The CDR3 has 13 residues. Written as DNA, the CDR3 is TGTGCCGGACATCTGCTCGGAGACTATGGCTACACCTTC. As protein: CAGHLLGDYGYTF. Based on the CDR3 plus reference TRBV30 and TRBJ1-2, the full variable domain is SQTIHQWPATLVQPVGSPLSLECTVEGTSNPNLYWYRQAAGRGLQLLFYSVGIGQISSEVPQNLSASRPQDRQFILSSKKLLLSDSGFYLCAGHLLGDYGYTFGSGTRLTVV.

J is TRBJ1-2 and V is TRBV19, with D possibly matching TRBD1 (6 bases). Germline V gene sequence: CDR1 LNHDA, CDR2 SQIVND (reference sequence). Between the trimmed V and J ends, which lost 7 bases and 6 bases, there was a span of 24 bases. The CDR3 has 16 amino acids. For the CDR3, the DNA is TGTGCCAGTAATAGAATCCATTCGGACAGTATTGATGGCTACACCTTC. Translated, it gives CASNRIHSDSIDGYTF.

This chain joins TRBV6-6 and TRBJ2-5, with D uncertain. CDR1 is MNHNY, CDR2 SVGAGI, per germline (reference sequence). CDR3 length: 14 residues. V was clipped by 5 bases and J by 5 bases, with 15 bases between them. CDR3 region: CASSLPSRPETQYF. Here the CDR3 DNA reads TGTGCCAGCAGTCTCCCTAGTAGGCCGGAGACCCAGTACTTC.

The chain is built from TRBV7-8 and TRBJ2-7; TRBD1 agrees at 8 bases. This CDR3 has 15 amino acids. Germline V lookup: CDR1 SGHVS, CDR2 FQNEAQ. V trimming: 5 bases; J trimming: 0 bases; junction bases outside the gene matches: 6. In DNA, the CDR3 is TGTGCCAGCAGCCCGAGGGACAGGTTCTCCTACGAGCAGTACTTC. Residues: CASSPRDRFSYEQYF. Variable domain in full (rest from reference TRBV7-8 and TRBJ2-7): GAGVSQSPRYKVAKRGQDVALRCDPISGHVSLFWYQQALGQGPEFLTYFQNEAQLDKSGLPSDRFFAERPEGSVSTLKIQRTQQEDSAVYLCASSPRDRFSYEQYFGPGTRLTVT.

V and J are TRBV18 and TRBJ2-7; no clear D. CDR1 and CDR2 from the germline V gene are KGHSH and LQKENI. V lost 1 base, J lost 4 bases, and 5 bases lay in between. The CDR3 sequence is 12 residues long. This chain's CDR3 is CASSPRLYEQYF. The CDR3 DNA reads TGTGCCAGCTCACCACGGCTTTACGAGCAGTACTTC.

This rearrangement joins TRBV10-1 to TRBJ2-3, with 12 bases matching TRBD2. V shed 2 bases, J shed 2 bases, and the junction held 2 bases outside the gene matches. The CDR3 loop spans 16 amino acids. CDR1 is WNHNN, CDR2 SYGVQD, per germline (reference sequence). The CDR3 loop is CASSELAGGPTDTQYF. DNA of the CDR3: TGCGCCAGCAGTGAGCTAGCGGGAGGGCCCACAGATACGCAGTATTTT.

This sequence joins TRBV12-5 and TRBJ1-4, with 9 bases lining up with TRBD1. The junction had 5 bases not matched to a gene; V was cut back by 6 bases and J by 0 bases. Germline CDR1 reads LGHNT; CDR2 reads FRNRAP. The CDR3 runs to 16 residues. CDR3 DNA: TGTGCTAGTGGCCCCGGACAGGGGCCAACTAATGAAAAACTGTTTTTT. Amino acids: CASGPGQGPTNEKLFF.

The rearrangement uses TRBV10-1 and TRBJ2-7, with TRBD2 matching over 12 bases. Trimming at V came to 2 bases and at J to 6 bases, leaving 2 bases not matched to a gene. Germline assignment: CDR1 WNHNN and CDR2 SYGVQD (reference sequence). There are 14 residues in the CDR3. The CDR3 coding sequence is TGCGCCAGCAGTGAGAAGGGACTAGCGGGCGAGCAGTACTTC. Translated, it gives CASSEKGLAGEQYF.

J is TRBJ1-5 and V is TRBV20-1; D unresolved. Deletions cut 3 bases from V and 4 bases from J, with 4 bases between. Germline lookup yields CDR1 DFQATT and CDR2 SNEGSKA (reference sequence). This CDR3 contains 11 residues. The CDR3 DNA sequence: TGCAGTGCTAGTCCGAATCAGCCCCAGCATTTT. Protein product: CSASPNQPQHF.

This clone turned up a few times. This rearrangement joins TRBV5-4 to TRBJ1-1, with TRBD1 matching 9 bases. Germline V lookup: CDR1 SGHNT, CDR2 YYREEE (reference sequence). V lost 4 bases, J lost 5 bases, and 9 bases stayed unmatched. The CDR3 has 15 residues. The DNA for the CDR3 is TGTGCCAGCAGCAAAGCCGGGACAGGGCGAACTGAAGCTTTCTTT. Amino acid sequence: CASSKAGTGRTEAFF.

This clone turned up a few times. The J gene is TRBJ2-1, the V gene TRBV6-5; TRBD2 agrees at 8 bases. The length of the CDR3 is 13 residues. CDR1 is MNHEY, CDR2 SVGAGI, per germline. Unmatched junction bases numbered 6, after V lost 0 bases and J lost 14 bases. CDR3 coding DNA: TGTGCCAGCAGTTACTCCCGGACTAGCTACGAGTTCTTC. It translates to CASSYSRTSYEFF.

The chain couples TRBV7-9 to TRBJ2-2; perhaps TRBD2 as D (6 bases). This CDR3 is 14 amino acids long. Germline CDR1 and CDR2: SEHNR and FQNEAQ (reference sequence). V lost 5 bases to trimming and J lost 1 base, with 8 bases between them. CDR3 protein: CASSRGENTGELFF. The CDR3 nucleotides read TGTGCCAGCAGCCGCGGGGAGAACACCGGGGAGCTGTTTTTT. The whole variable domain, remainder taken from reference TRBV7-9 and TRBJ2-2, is DTGVSQNPRHKITKRGQNVTFRCDPISEHNRLYWYRQTLGQGPEFLTYFQNEAQLEKSRLLSDRFSAERPKGSFSTLEIQRTEQGDSAMYLCASSRGENTGELFFGEGSRLTVL.

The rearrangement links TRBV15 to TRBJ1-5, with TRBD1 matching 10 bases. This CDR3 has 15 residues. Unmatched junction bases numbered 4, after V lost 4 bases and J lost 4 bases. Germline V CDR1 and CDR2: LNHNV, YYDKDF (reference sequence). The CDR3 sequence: CATSTRQGANQPQHF. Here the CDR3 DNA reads TGTGCCACCAGCACCAGACAGGGGGCGAATCAGCCCCAGCATTTT.

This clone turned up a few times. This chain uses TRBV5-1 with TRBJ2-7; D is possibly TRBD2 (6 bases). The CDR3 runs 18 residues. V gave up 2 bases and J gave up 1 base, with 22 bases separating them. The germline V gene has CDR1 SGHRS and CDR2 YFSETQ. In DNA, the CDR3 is TGCGCCAGCAGCTTCGACTACGGCGGGGCCCCCTTATCCTACGAGCAGTACTTC. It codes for CASSFDYGGAPLSYEQYF.

The CDR3 DNA follows: TGTGCCAGCAGCTTATGGGCTAGCGGGAACTCCTACAATGAGCAGTTCTTC. It is translated as CASSLWASGNSYNEQFF. V gene TRBV7-6 combines with J gene TRBJ2-1, with 9 bases fitting TRBD2. Germline assignment: CDR1 SGHVS and CDR2 FNYEAQ. Trimming at V came to 2 bases and at J to 0 bases, leaving 5 bases not matched to a gene. CDR3 size: 17 residues.

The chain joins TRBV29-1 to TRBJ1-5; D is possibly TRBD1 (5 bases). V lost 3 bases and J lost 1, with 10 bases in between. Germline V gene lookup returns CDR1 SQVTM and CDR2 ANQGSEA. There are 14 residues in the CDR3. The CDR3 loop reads CSVDGGSSNQPQHF. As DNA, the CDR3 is TGCAGCGTTGACGGGGGGAGCAGCAATCAGCCCCAGCATTTT.

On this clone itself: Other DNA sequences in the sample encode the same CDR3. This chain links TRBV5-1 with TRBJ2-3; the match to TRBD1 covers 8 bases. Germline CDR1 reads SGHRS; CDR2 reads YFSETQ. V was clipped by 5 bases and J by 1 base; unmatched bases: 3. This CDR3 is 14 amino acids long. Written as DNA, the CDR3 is TGCGCCAGCAGTCTGGACAGGGGCACAGATACGCAGTATTTT. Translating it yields CASSLDRGTDTQYF.